These T cell receptor beta chains were read from a single sample in a study of cytomegalovirus exposure and HLA in healthy donors. Produced via immunoSEQ multiplex PCR; TCRdb's table is partial and in-frame only. The repertoire holds about 160,000 clones, with over 60% as singletons. Sequencing used PBMCs. The source of these receptors is a woman in her forties or fifties in good health and CMV-seropositive. Each CDR3 is given with its conserved first and last residue. The D gene is left open where the match is weak. A clone size is listed for some rows: how often the clone was seen (once, few, many), or a class if it is expanded.

cdr3_aa | cdr3_nt | v_call | clone_size | d_call | j_call
CSALSYNEQFF | TGCAGTGCTTTATCCTACAATGAGCAGTTCTTC | TRBV20-1 | - | - | TRBJ2-1
CASSGTFSGRGDEQYF | TGTGCCAGTAGTGGCACCTTTAGCGGGAGGGGTGACGAGCAGTACTTC | TRBV19 | - | TRBD2 | TRBJ2-7
CASSPDRAYRPQHF | TGTGCCAGCAGCCCCGACAGGGCCTATCGGCCCCAGCATTTT | TRBV2 | few | TRBD1 | TRBJ1-5
CASSYSGTGDYEQYF | TGTGCCAGCAGTTACTCGGGGACAGGGGACTACGAGCAGTACTTC | TRBV6-5 | - | TRBD1 | TRBJ2-7
CASSIGQGAGYEQYF | TGTGCCAGCAGTATAGGACAGGGGGCCGGCTACGAGCAGTACTTC | TRBV7-2 | - | TRBD1 | TRBJ2-7
CASSLVPGGYGYTF | TGCGCCAGCAGCTTGGTTCCCGGGGGGTATGGCTACACCTTC | TRBV5-1 | once | - | TRBJ1-2
CASSQLRTSYEQYF | TGCGCCAGCAGCCAGTTGAGGACTAGCTACGAGCAGTACTTC | TRBV4-3 | - | TRBD2 | TRBJ2-7
CASSDMAGGETQYF | TGTGCCAGCAGTGATATGGCGGGGGGGGAGACCCAGTACTTC | TRBV2 | - | TRBD2 | TRBJ2-5
CASRDTFNQPQHF | TGTGCCAGCCGGGACACCTTCAATCAGCCCCAGCATTTT | TRBV18 | once | - | TRBJ1-5
CASSYGLADTQYF | TGTGCCAGCAGTTACGGGCTGGCAGATACGCAGTATTTT | TRBV6-5 | - | - | TRBJ2-3
CASTLVGGDGTEAFF | TGCGCCAGCACCCTGGTAGGGGGGGATGGCACTGAAGCTTTCTTT | TRBV5-1 | - | - | TRBJ1-1